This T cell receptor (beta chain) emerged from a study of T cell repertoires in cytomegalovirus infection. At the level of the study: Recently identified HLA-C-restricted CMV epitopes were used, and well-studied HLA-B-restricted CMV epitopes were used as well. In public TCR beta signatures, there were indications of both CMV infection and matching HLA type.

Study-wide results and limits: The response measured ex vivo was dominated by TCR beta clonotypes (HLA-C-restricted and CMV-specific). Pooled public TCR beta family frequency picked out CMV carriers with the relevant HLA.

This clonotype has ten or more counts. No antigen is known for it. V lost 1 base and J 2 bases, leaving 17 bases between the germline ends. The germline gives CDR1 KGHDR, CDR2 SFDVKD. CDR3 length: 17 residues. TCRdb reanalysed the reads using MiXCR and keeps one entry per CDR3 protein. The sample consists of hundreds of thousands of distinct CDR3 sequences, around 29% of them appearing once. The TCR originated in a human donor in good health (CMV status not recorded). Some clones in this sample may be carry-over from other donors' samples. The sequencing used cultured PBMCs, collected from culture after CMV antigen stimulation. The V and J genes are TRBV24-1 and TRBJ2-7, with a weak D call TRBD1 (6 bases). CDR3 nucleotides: TGTGCCACCAGTGATTTTTCCAATGGGGGCCGAACCTACGAGCAGTACTTC. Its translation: CATSDFSNGGRTYEQYF.